Below, 26 T cell receptor beta chains from the same sample are listed, as sequenced in a study of post-analysis software for immune sequencing data. Study findings and constraints: With TRBV5-6, TRBV5-1 and TRBV20-1 included, about five TRBV segments were more frequent in patients than in controls.

Every TCR beta cDNA library bore unique molecular identifiers. TCRdb reprocessed the PCR reads via MiXCR and lists one record per CDR3 protein. The sample has 820,000 or so distinct CDR3 sequences, roughly 50% seen once. These receptors have no identified antigens. The source material was blood. The receptors shown here come from a girl aged 10 to 17 with multiple sclerosis.

This clonotype was seen once. This chain links TRBV7-3 with TRBJ2-3; no reliable D call. Germline lookup yields CDR1 SGHTA and CDR2 FQGTGA. V was shortened by 0 bases and J by 3 bases, with 10 bases between the two germline ends. The CDR3 extends over 15 amino acids. CDR3 nucleotide sequence: TGTGCCAGCAGCTTAACTGTTGGGGTAACAGATACGCAGTATTTT. It codes for CASSLTVGVTDTQYF.

The sample holds a few counts of this clonotype. V is TRBV4-1 and J is TRBJ2-5; D perhaps matches TRBD2 (6 bases). The end of the DNA is better explained by TRBJ2-7, so the J call may be wrong. This CDR3 has 15 amino acids. Per germline, CDR1 MGHRA and CDR2 YSYEKL. This chain's CDR3 is CASSHLGLEIYEQYF. The DNA for the CDR3 is TGCGCCAGCAGCCACTTGGGACTGGAGATCTACGAGCAGTACTTC.

The gene calls are TRBV20-1 and TRBJ1-2, with D maybe TRBD1 (6 bases). V was shortened by 6 bases and J by 7 bases, with 21 bases between the two germline ends. CDR1 DFQATT and CDR2 SNEGSKA come from the germline V gene (reference sequence). The CDR3 spans 14 residues. The CDR3 DNA reads TGCAGTGCCCAAGCTACAGGGCTGGGGAGTGGCTACACCTTC. It is translated as CSAQATGLGSGYTF.

V and J are TRBV5-1 and TRBJ2-7; D might be TRBD1 (6 bases). CDR3 size: 19 residues. V was shortened by 0 bases and J by 2 bases, with 24 bases between the two germline ends. Germline assignment: CDR1 SGHRS and CDR2 YFSETQ. The CDR3 sequence is CASSLAFPDPRQVTYEQYF. DNA for the CDR3: TGCGCCAGCAGCTTGGCCTTTCCCGATCCGCGACAGGTAACCTACGAGCAGTACTTC.

The genes are TRBV29-1 and TRBJ1-2; 10 bases map to TRBD1. The CDR3 totals 13 residues. From germline, CDR1 is SQVTM and CDR2 ANQGSEA. Trimming at V came to 6 bases and at J to 3 bases, leaving 4 bases not matched to a gene. CDR3 sequence: CSVGQGVDYGYTF. The CDR3 DNA follows: TGCAGCGTCGGACAGGGGGTTGACTATGGCTACACCTTC.

This sequence joins TRBV29-1 and TRBJ2-1, with 13 nucleotides matching TRBD2. The CDR3 has 15 residues. With 5 bases clipped from V and 2 bases from J, the junction kept 3 bases outside the gene matches. The germline V gene has CDR1 SQVTM and CDR2 ANQGSEA. The CDR3 spells CSVRLAGGAYNEQFF. The CDR3 DNA reads TGCAGCGTTAGACTAGCGGGAGGTGCCTACAATGAGCAGTTCTTC.

This clonotype has just a few counts. The chain couples TRBV4-2 to TRBJ2-7; D is ambiguous. The CDR3 extends over 16 amino acids. The V and J ends lost 0 bases and 0 bases respectively, with 12 bases between them. CDR1 and CDR2 (germline): LGHNA, YNFKEQ. The CDR3 DNA reads TGTGCCAGCAGCCAAGATCACCGTCAGGCCTCCTACGAGCAGTACTTC. Encoded protein: CASSQDHRQASYEQYF.

This sequence joins TRBV4-2 and TRBJ2-1, with a possible D match to TRBD2 (6 bases). With 1 base removed from V and 7 bases from J, the gap between germline ends came to 17 bases. This CDR3 has 16 residues. Germline CDR1 reads LGHNA; CDR2 reads YNFKEQ. The CDR3 sequence: CASSQVGDSLGNEQFF. CDR3 bases: TGTGCCAGCAGCCAAGTGGGGGACTCCTTAGGAAATGAGCAGTTCTTC.

This rearrangement joins TRBV9 to TRBJ1-2, with TRBD1 matching 9 bases. Germline assignment: CDR1 SGDLS and CDR2 YYNGEE. J gave up 5 bases and V 2 bases, and 13 bases lay outside the gene matches. The CDR3 totals 17 residues. The CDR3: CASSVGGQGTLEYGYTF. The CDR3 DNA sequence: TGTGCCAGCAGCGTCGGGGGACAGGGCACCCTCGAATATGGCTACACCTTC.

This chain connects TRBV7-2 to TRBJ2-7, with D possibly being TRBD1 (6 bases). The germline V gene has CDR1 SGHTA and CDR2 FQGNSA. The germline V and J ends were trimmed by 1 base and 3 bases, with 13 bases remaining between them. The CDR3 spans 15 residues. CDR3 in DNA: TGTGCCAGCAGCTTAGGTGGGGGACAATACTACGAGCAGTACTTC. Protein product: CASSLGGGQYYEQYF. The full variable domain, with the rest looked up from reference TRBV7-2 and TRBJ2-7, is GAGVSQSPSNKVTEKGKDVELRCDPISGHTALYWYRQSLGQGLEFLIYFQGNSAPDKSGLPSDRFSAERTGGSVSTLTIQRTQQEDSAVYLCASSLGGGQYYEQYFGPGTRLTVT.

The chain employs TRBV12-3 or TRBV12-4 and TRBJ2-5, with TRBD2 as a possible D gene (6 bases). This CDR3 is 13 amino acids long. Trimming shortened V by 6 bases and J by 9 bases, and 17 bases separated the two germline ends. CDR3 DNA sequence: TGTGCCAGCAGGATAGGCGGGGCTCGGGCCCAGTACTTC. Its protein is CASRIGGARAQYF.

J is TRBJ2-5 and V is TRBV20-1; 11 nucleotides align to TRBD2. Trimming took 0 bases from V and 1 from J; bases not matched to a gene: 1. Germline CDR1 reads DFQATT; CDR2 reads SNEGSKA (reference sequence). CDR3 length: 15 residues. CDR3 region: CSARDGTSGQETQYF. Written as DNA, the CDR3 is TGCAGTGCTAGAGATGGGACTAGCGGCCAAGAGACCCAGTACTTC.

The genes are TRBV7-9 and TRBJ1-2; no definite D call. The V end lost 7 bases, the J end lost 7 bases, and 16 bases lay between the germline ends. CDR1 is SEHNR and CDR2 is FQNEAQ in the germline V gene (reference sequence). This CDR3 spans 13 amino acids. The CDR3 spells CASNQQGALGYTF. The DNA of the CDR3 is TGTGCCAGCAACCAACAAGGCGCTCTTGGCTACACCTTC.

This clonotype has just a few counts. The chain combines TRBV6-6 with TRBJ2-5, with 8 bases aligning to TRBD2. This CDR3 region has 16 residues. J lost 0 bases, V lost 6 bases, and 9 bases had no gene match. Germline values: CDR1 MNHNY, CDR2 SVGAGI (reference sequence). The CDR3 DNA reads TGTGCCAGCAGAGGTACGGGAGGGTTAAACCAAGAGACCCAGTACTTC. This codes for CASRGTGGLNQETQYF.

This clonotype has just one count. The rearrangement uses TRBV21-1 and TRBJ2-5. TRBV21-1 constitutes a pseudogene. The CDR3 consists of 16 residues. CDR3 sequence reads: CASSTGPLLAQETQYF. In DNA form, the CDR3 reads TGTGCCAGCAGCACCGGGCCCTTGCTAGCGCAAGAGACCCAGTACTTC.

The CDR3 DNA is TGTGCCAGCAATGAGGGACAGGACTATGGCTACACCTTC. It specifies CASNEGQDYGYTF. V and J are TRBV6-1 and TRBJ1-2, with TRBD1 matching 8 bases. Germline V gives CDR1 MNHNS, CDR2 SASEGT. The CDR3 covers 13 residues. V shed 7 bases and J 3 bases; nucleotides not matched to a gene: 4.

The V and J genes are TRBV7-2 and TRBJ2-4; D is undetermined. V lost 0 bases, J lost 4 bases, and 7 bases lay in between. Germline values: CDR1 SGHTA, CDR2 FQGNSA. This CDR3 is built from 14 residues. CDR3 sequence: CASSLAGGKNIQYF. The DNA of the CDR3 is TGTGCCAGCAGCTTAGCGGGCGGAAAAAACATTCAGTACTTC.

About this clonotype: Germline and junction disagree at one end, which may indicate a read error. The chain uses TRBV7-9 and TRBJ1-1, with D hard to call. This CDR3 is 16 amino acids long. The germline V gene encodes CDR1 SEHNR and CDR2 FQNEAQ (reference sequence). The CDR3 region has the DNA TGTGCCAGCAGGGACCGTCGGGATTTGAGTCACACTGAGGCTTTCTTT. Translation gives CASRDRRDLSHTEAFF.

The chain combines TRBV20-1 with TRBJ2-5; possibly TRBD1 or TRBD2 for D (5 bases each). V was shortened by 0 bases and J by 5 bases, with 10 bases between the two germline ends. CDR1 and CDR2 (germline): DFQATT, SNEGSKA (reference sequence). CDR3 length equals 13 residues. DNA of the CDR3: TGCAGTGCTAGAGATCTCTGGGGGGAGACCCAGTACTTC. As protein: CSARDLWGETQYF.

This clonotype has more than one count but fewer than ten. The V gene is TRBV29-1, the J gene TRBJ2-4, with 7 bases lining up with TRBD2. V shed 3 bases and J 6 bases; nucleotides not matched to a gene: 2. Germline values: CDR1 SQVTM, CDR2 ANQGSEA. The CDR3 spans 12 residues. The DNA for the CDR3 is TGCAGCGTTGACGGGGGGAGAAACATTCAGTACTTC. This encodes CSVDGGRNIQYF.

The CDR3 region is CASSPPPRYEQYF. CDR3 nucleotides: TGTGCCAGCAGCCCTCCTCCCCGCTACGAGCAGTACTTC. This chain connects TRBV7-2 to TRBJ2-7; unclear D gene. The CDR3 covers 13 residues. Per the germline V gene, CDR1 is SGHTA and CDR2 is FQGNSA. The V and J ends lost 5 bases and 3 bases respectively, with 11 bases between them.

In this sample, this clonotype turned up a few times. The V gene is TRBV20-1, the J gene TRBJ1-2; D not resolved. The CDR3 is made up of 10 amino acids. V was trimmed by 4 bases and J by 8 bases, leaving 8 bases between them. From germline, CDR1 is DFQATT and CDR2 SNEGSKA (reference sequence). CDR3 sequence: CSAIYHGYTF. In DNA, the CDR3 is TGCAGTGCTATTTATCACGGCTACACCTTC.

With regard to this clonotype: The junction departs from germline at one end; a sequencing error may be responsible. This chain links TRBV12-3 or TRBV12-4 with TRBJ2-1, with 10 nucleotides matching TRBD1. CDR3 length equals 16 residues. CDR3 amino acids: CASSLGTGGRWNVQFF. In DNA form, the CDR3 reads TGTGCCAGCAGTTTAGGGACAGGGGGGCGTTGGAATGTGCAGTTCTTC.

The chain uses TRBV20-1 and TRBJ1-5; D perhaps matches TRBD1 (6 bases). The CDR3 is 15 amino acids. The germline V gene encodes CDR1 DFQATT and CDR2 SNEGSKA (reference sequence). Trimming shortened V by 4 bases and J by 2 bases, and 15 bases separated the two germline ends. CDR3: CSANRAEGGNQPQHF. The CDR3 DNA is TGCAGTGCTAACAGGGCCGAAGGGGGCAATCAGCCCCAGCATTTT.

The chain recombines TRBV29-1 with TRBJ1-2, with 7 bases that match TRBD1. Germline loops: CDR1 SQVTM, CDR2 ANQGSEA. After removal of 3 bases from V and 5 bases from J, the junction contained 9 bases not matched to a gene. The CDR3 length is 14 residues. This chain's CDR3 is CSVDVSGTDYGYTF. In nucleotides, the CDR3 is TGCAGCGTTGATGTCTCCGGGACAGATTATGGCTACACCTTC. The whole variable domain, remainder taken from reference TRBV29-1 and TRBJ1-2, is SAVISQKPSRDICQRGTSLTIQCQVDSQVTMMFWYRQQPGQSLTLIATANQGSEATYESGFVIDKFPISRPNLTFSTLTVSNMSPEDSSIYLCSVDVSGTDYGYTFGSGTRLTVV.

This sequence joins TRBV5-1 and TRBJ2-5, with D perhaps assigned TRBD1 or TRBD2 (5 bases each). The CDR3 length is 15 residues. Germline lookup yields CDR1 SGHRS and CDR2 YFSETQ. Trimming cost V 3 bases and J 5 bases, with 17 bases left between them. CDR3 sequence reads: CASSSQGTAQETQYF. The CDR3 DNA reads as TGCGCCAGCAGCTCGCAAGGGACCGCACAGGAGACCCAGTACTTC.